The 25 T cell receptor beta chains presented below share a single source sample, sequenced in a study of Ad26.COV2.S vaccination and SARS-CoV-2 variants. The repertoire was sequenced with immunoSEQ multiplex PCR; TCRdb's copy has only in-frame clones and lacks some. The profile covers roughly 350,000 clones, with about 86% appearing a single time and approximately 11% taken by the ten largest. Regarding treatment: roughly 19 received Ad26.COV2.S at low or high dose, single or two shots; several received placebo; per-sample allocation not given. Sampling happened 63 days after the first vaccine or placebo injection. Specimen: peripheral blood, collected in a trial of Ad26.COV2.S vaccine versus placebo. These receptors all come from a person between 18 and 60 years old who received the Ad26.COV2.S COVID-19 vaccine or a placebo.

The rearrangement uses TRBV7-9 and TRBJ1-2, with TRBD1 identical over 8 bases. CDR3 length: 13 residues. Germline V gene sequence: CDR1 SEHNR, CDR2 FQNEAQ (reference sequence). Trimming took 4 bases from V and 8 from J; bases not matched to a gene: 6. CDR3 sequence reads: CASSSQGAVGYTF. Written as DNA, the CDR3 is TGTGCCAGCAGCTCGCAGGGGGCGGTAGGCTACACCTTC.

The chain employs TRBV11-1 and TRBJ2-1, with 7 bases lining up with TRBD1. Trimming removed 5 bases from V and 8 bases from J; junction bases left unmatched: 12. The CDR3 is 15 residues long. Germline V gives CDR1 SGHAT, CDR2 FQDESV (reference sequence). Written as DNA, the CDR3 is TGTGCCAGCAGCCCCAACAGGGGTGATTTCGATGAGCAGTTCTTC. Its translation: CASSPNRGDFDEQFF.

DNA for the CDR3: TGTGCCAGCAGTTACTGGGACAGGGTGCACGAGCAGTACTTC. Translating gives CASSYWDRVHEQYF. The chain has TRBV6-2 or TRBV6-3 and TRBJ2-7; 9 nucleotides align to TRBD1. Trimming cost V 1 base and J 5 bases; bases outside gene matches: 3. Germline assignment: CDR1 MNHEY and CDR2 SVGEGT. CDR3 length: 14 residues.

The chain has TRBV7-2 and TRBJ2-1, with TRBD1 matching 10 bases. Germline assignment: CDR1 SGHTA and CDR2 FQGNSA. V shed 3 bases and J 6 bases; nucleotides not matched to a gene: 5. The CDR3 contains 15 residues. Here the CDR3 reads CASSFGQGGINEQFF. CDR3 sequence (DNA): TGTGCCAGCAGCTTCGGACAGGGGGGGATCAATGAGCAGTTCTTC.

This clone occurred a few times. The rearrangement joins TRBV6-2 or TRBV6-3 to TRBJ2-5, with TRBD2 as a possible D gene (5 bases). The CDR3 has 14 residues. V dropped 4 bases and J dropped 7 bases, with 16 bases sitting between them. Germline assignment: CDR1 MNHEY and CDR2 SVGEGT. CDR3 in amino acids: CASSFTRTVATQYF. In DNA, the CDR3 is TGTGCCAGCAGTTTTACTAGGACTGTCGCGACCCAGTACTTC.

In this sample, this clone turned up once. The V gene is TRBV7-2, the J gene TRBJ2-3, with D maybe TRBD1 (5 bases). CDR1 and CDR2 (germline): SGHTA, FQGNSA. V was cut by 0 bases and J by 0 bases, with 10 bases left in between. The CDR3 runs 16 residues. The CDR3 DNA reads TGTGCCAGCAGCTTAGCGGGGCGTTCTAGCACAGATACGCAGTATTTT. Translating gives CASSLAGRSSTDTQYF.

The chain recombines TRBV10-3 with TRBJ2-7, with 9 bases that match TRBD1. CDR1 ENHRY and CDR2 SYGVKD come from the germline V gene. V lost 10 bases, J lost 2 bases, and 15 bases stayed unmatched. There are 16 residues in the CDR3. The CDR3 nucleotides are TGTGCCACCACTATGGAGCCGGGACAGGGAGCCTACGAGCAGTACTTC. Encoded protein: CATTMEPGQGAYEQYF.

This chain links TRBV4-2 with TRBJ2-1, with TRBD2 identical over 10 bases. The CDR3 is 16 residues long. With 4 bases clipped from V and 0 bases from J, the junction kept 3 bases outside the gene matches. Germline CDR1 and CDR2: LGHNA and YNFKEQ. The DNA for the CDR3 is TGTGCCAGCAGCCCCGGACTAGCGGTCTCCTACAATGAGCAGTTCTTC. This encodes CASSPGLAVSYNEQFF.

J is TRBJ2-3 and V is TRBV24-1; D is unclear. Germline V gene lookup returns CDR1 KGHDR and CDR2 SFDVKD. Trimming removed 1 base from V and 0 bases from J, with 7 bases in between. This CDR3 is built from 15 residues. The CDR3 spells CATSDLVLSTDTQYF. The CDR3 DNA sequence: TGTGCCACCAGTGATTTAGTCTTGAGCACAGATACGCAGTATTTT.

The chain joins TRBV30 to TRBJ1-2; TRBD1 is a possible D gene (5 bases). Trimming removed 1 base from V and 2 bases from J, with 5 bases in between. CDR1 GTSNPN and CDR2 SVGIG come from the germline V gene (reference sequence). This CDR3 has 12 residues. The CDR3 protein is CAWSGGNYGYTF. CDR3 bases: TGTGCCTGGAGTGGGGGGAACTATGGCTACACCTTC.

The chain has TRBV9 and TRBJ1-6, with 11 bases fitting TRBD1. CDR1 is SGDLS and CDR2 is YYNGEE in the germline V gene. CDR3 length equals 17 residues. Trimming took 3 bases from V and 7 from J; bases not matched to a gene: 9. CDR3 region: CASSAPGTGGENSPLHF. The CDR3, as DNA: TGTGCCAGCAGCGCCCCTGGGACAGGGGGGGAAAATTCACCCCTCCACTTT. The whole variable domain, filled in from reference TRBV9 and TRBJ1-6, reads DSGVTQTPKHLITATGQRVTLRCSPRSGDLSVYWYQQSLDQGLQFLIQYYNGEERAKGNILERFSAQQFPDLHSELNLSSLELGDSALYFCASSAPGTGGENSPLHFGNGTRLTVT.

V is TRBV14 and J is TRBJ2-7; D is unresolved. Trimming stripped 4 bases from V and 5 bases from J, with 9 bases between. The germline CDR1 and CDR2 sequences are SGHDN and FVKESK. The length of the CDR3 is 12 residues. CDR3 residues: CASSRASDEQYF. The CDR3 DNA reads as TGTGCCAGCAGCCGCGCGTCGGACGAGCAGTACTTC.

The chain is built from TRBV30 and TRBJ1-1; possible D gene TRBD1, 5 bases. Between the trimmed V and J ends, which lost 2 bases and 4 bases, there was a span of 11 bases. CDR3 length: 13 amino acids. CDR1 and CDR2 from the germline V gene are GTSNPN and SVGIG (reference sequence). In nucleotides, the CDR3 is TGTGCCTGGAGTAAGACAGTGGCCACTGAAGCTTTCTTT. It translates to CAWSKTVATEAFF.

V gene TRBV3-1 (or the pseudogene TRBV3-2) combines with J gene TRBJ1-4; TRBD1 agrees at 7 bases. The CDR3 runs 14 residues. Germline-derived CDR1 and CDR2 are LGHDT and YNNKEL (reference sequence). The trim removed 7 bases at V and 4 bases at J, leaving 6 bases unmatched. In DNA form, the CDR3 reads TGTGCCAGCACCCGACAGGGCGTTAATGAAAAACTGTTTTTT. Residues: CASTRQGVNEKLFF.

The J gene is TRBJ1-6, the V gene TRBV19; 10 nucleotides match TRBD1. Unmatched junction bases numbered 13, after V lost 5 bases and J lost 0 bases. Germline loops: CDR1 LNHDA, CDR2 SQIVND (reference sequence). The CDR3 loop spans 20 amino acids. This chain's CDR3 is CASSPLPGTGVSSYNSPLHF. In DNA form, the CDR3 reads TGTGCCAGTAGTCCACTCCCCGGGACAGGGGTTAGCTCCTATAATTCACCCCTCCACTTT.

This chain uses TRBV4-1 with TRBJ2-7; no reliable D call. Germline V gives CDR1 MGHRA, CDR2 YSYEKL. The CDR3 covers 13 residues. Trimming took off 0 bases at V and 3 bases at J, with 6 bases between the two ends. Here the CDR3 reads CASSQEGSYEQYF. The CDR3 DNA reads TGCGCCAGCAGCCAAGAGGGCAGCTACGAGCAGTACTTC.

The chain carries TRBV18 and TRBJ2-5; D might be TRBD2 (6 bases). This CDR3 has 14 residues. Germline values: CDR1 KGHSH, CDR2 LQKENI. The ends were cut back, 2 bases at V and 5 bases at J, with 12 bases in the middle. The CDR3 loop is CASSPFGSRETQYF. As DNA, the CDR3 is TGTGCCAGCTCACCATTCGGGAGTAGGGAGACCCAGTACTTC. Supplemented by reference TRBV18 and TRBJ2-5, the full variable domain reads NAGVMQNPRHLVRRRGQEARLRCSPMKGHSHVYWYRQLPEEGLKFMVYLQKENIIDESGMPKERFSAEFPKEGPSILRIQQVVRGDSAAYFCASSPFGSRETQYFGPGTRLLVL.

The rearrangement joins TRBV19 to TRBJ2-7, with D maybe TRBD1 (6 bases). The CDR3 has 15 residues. Trimming took 5 bases from V and 3 from J, leaving 17 bases between them. The germline gives CDR1 LNHDA, CDR2 SQIVND (reference sequence). The CDR3 reads CASSPETGLVYEQYF. Here the CDR3 DNA reads TGTGCCAGTAGTCCCGAAACAGGGTTGGTCTACGAGCAGTACTTC.

The chain employs TRBV10-1 and TRBJ2-7, with D tentatively TRBD1 (6 bases). The germline V gene has CDR1 WNHNN and CDR2 SYGVQD (reference sequence). Deletions cut 2 bases from V and 6 bases from J, with 11 bases between. This CDR3 comprises 13 residues. This CDR3 reads CASSEVEGGEQYF. CDR3 in DNA: TGCGCCAGCAGTGAGGTCGAAGGGGGCGAGCAGTACTTC.

CDR3 sequence reads: CASSWIQTSNQPQHF. CDR3 DNA: TGTGCCAGCAGCTGGATTCAAACTAGCAATCAGCCCCAGCATTTT. This chain joins TRBV7-2 and TRBJ1-5; D not resolved. Trimming left V 4 bases short and J 0 bases short, with 10 bases between. The CDR3 covers 15 residues. The germline CDR1 and CDR2 sequences are SGHTA and FQGNSA.

This clone was seen repeatedly, ten times or more. V and J are TRBV5-4 and TRBJ2-7; D is uncertain. V was clipped by 0 bases and J by 0 bases, with 7 bases between them. This CDR3 has 14 residues. The germline gives CDR1 SGHNT, CDR2 YYREEE (reference sequence). The CDR3 here is CASSLDQSSYEQYF. The CDR3, as DNA: TGTGCCAGCAGCTTGGATCAGAGCTCCTACGAGCAGTACTTC.

This chain uses TRBV7-2 with TRBJ1-5; 8 bases fit TRBD1. The junction had 7 bases not matched to a gene; V was cut back by 2 bases and J by 7 bases. Per the germline V gene, CDR1 is SGHTA and CDR2 is FQGNSA. The CDR3 contains 15 residues. This CDR3 is CASSLSTGERQPQHF. CDR3 bases: TGTGCCAGCAGCTTATCGACAGGGGAGCGGCAGCCCCAGCATTTT.

The chain joins TRBV7-2 to TRBJ2-5, with D uncertain. CDR1 is SGHTA, CDR2 FQGNSA, per germline. This CDR3 has 13 amino acids. With 7 bases removed from V and 2 bases from J, the gap between germline ends came to 11 bases. The CDR3 loop reads CASTFTPQETQYF. The CDR3 nucleotides are TGTGCCAGCACCTTTACGCCTCAAGAGACCCAGTACTTC.

The chain uses TRBV18 and TRBJ1-1, with a weak D call TRBD1 (5 bases). V was trimmed by 1 base and J by 7 bases, leaving 13 bases between them. The CDR3 contains 14 residues. The V gene's germline CDR1 is KGHSH and CDR2 LQKENI. The CDR3 loop is CASSPQQGKGEAFF. The CDR3 DNA reads TGTGCCAGCTCACCACAGCAGGGTAAGGGTGAAGCTTTCTTT.

The sample holds a few counts of this clone. V is TRBV19 and J is TRBJ1-1; D ambiguous. CDR1 is LNHDA, CDR2 SQIVND, per germline (reference sequence). This CDR3 region has 11 residues. V was cut by 4 bases and J by 3 bases, with 3 bases left in between. CDR3 protein: CASSSYTEAFF. The DNA of the CDR3 is TGTGCCAGTAGTAGTTACACTGAAGCTTTCTTT.